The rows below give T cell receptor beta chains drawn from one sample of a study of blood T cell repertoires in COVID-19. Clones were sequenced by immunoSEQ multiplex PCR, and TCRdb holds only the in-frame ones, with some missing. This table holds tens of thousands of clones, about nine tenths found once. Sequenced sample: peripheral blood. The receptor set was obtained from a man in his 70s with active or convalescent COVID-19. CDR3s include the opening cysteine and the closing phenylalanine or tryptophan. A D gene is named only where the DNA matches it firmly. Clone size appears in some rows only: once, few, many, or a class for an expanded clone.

CDR3 protein: CASSPRASGGAETQYF
CDR3 DNA: TGTGCCAGCAGCCCCAGGGCTAGCGGGGGGGCAGAGACCCAGTACTTC
D gene: TRBD2
J gene: TRBJ2-5
clone size: -
V gene: TRBV7-2

CDR3 protein: CASSLAGNKPQHF
CDR3 DNA: TGTGCCAGCAGCTTGGCGGGGAATAAGCCCCAGCATTTT
D gene: -
J gene: TRBJ1-5
clone size: -
V gene: TRBV7-2

CDR3 protein: CASSSEPGLYTRAGELFF
CDR3 DNA: TGCGCCAGCAGCTCCGAACCGGGACTATATACCAGGGCCGGGGAGCTGTTTTTT
D gene: TRBD2
J gene: TRBJ2-2
clone size: once
V gene: TRBV5-1

CDR3 protein: CASGLAGVTDTQYF
CDR3 DNA: TGTGCCAGTGGACTAGCGGGGGTTACAGATACGCAGTATTTT
D gene: TRBD2
J gene: TRBJ2-3
clone size: -
V gene: TRBV2

CDR3 protein: CASWTGIGYTF
CDR3 DNA: TGCGCCAGCTGGACAGGGATCGGTTACACCTTC
D gene: TRBD1
J gene: TRBJ1-2
clone size: -
V gene: TRBV10-2

CDR3 protein: CASNSPDREYGYTF
CDR3 DNA: TGTGCCAGTAATAGTCCGGACAGAGAATATGGCTACACCTTC
D gene: -
J gene: TRBJ1-2
clone size: -
V gene: TRBV19

CDR3 protein: CASSQQYRASGFTDTQYF
CDR3 DNA: TGCGCCAGCAGCCAACAATACCGAGCTAGCGGGTTCACAGATACGCAGTATTTT
D gene: TRBD2
J gene: TRBJ2-3
clone size: -
V gene: TRBV4-3

CDR3 protein: CASSARRGGTNEKLFF
CDR3 DNA: TGTGCCAGCAGCGCCCGACGAGGAGGAACTAATGAAAAACTGTTTTTT
D gene: -
J gene: TRBJ1-4
clone size: -
V gene: TRBV9

CDR3 protein: CASSQATVLGNQPQHF
CDR3 DNA: TGCGCCAGCAGCCAAGCCACAGTTTTAGGCAATCAGCCCCAGCATTTT
D gene: -
J gene: TRBJ1-5
clone size: -
V gene: TRBV4-1

CDR3 protein: CASSLTGATTMAEQYF
CDR3 DNA: TGCGCCAGCAGCTTGACAGGGGCGACCACTATGGCCGAGCAGTACTTC
D gene: TRBD1
J gene: TRBJ2-7
clone size: -
V gene: TRBV5-1

CDR3 protein: CAISQGQGAYEQYF
CDR3 DNA: TGTGCCATCAGCCAGGGACAGGGGGCGTACGAGCAGTACTTC
D gene: TRBD1
J gene: TRBJ2-7
clone size: few
V gene: TRBV10-3

CDR3 protein: CASSIYRERAAFF
CDR3 DNA: TGTGCCAGCAGTATCTACCGGGAGAGGGCGGCTTTCTTT
D gene: -
J gene: TRBJ1-1
clone size: -
V gene: TRBV7-2

CDR3 protein: CASYGGASPGTQYF
CDR3 DNA: TGTGCCAGTTATGGGGGGGCTAGCCCCGGGACCCAGTACTTC
D gene: -
J gene: TRBJ2-5
clone size: -
V gene: TRBV27

CDR3 protein: CASSGGQGDTEAFF
CDR3 DNA: TGTGCCAGCAGCGGGGGACAGGGAGACACTGAAGCTTTCTTT
D gene: TRBD1
J gene: TRBJ1-1
clone size: -
V gene: TRBV11-2

CDR3 protein: CASSLTQGLEQYF
CDR3 DNA: TGTGCCAGCAGCTTAACCCAGGGTTTGGAGCAGTACTTC
D gene: -
J gene: TRBJ2-7
clone size: -
V gene: TRBV7-9

CDR3 protein: CASSLWTGISYEQYF
CDR3 DNA: TGCGCCAGCAGCTTATGGACAGGGATCTCCTACGAGCAGTACTTC
D gene: TRBD1
J gene: TRBJ2-7
clone size: few
V gene: TRBV5-1

CDR3 protein: CASSYSLTSPGRLPTDQPQHF
CDR3 DNA: TGTGCCAGCAGTTACTCTTTAACCTCTCCCGGGAGGCTTCCCACAGATCAGCCCCAGCATTTT
D gene: -
J gene: TRBJ1-5
clone size: -
V gene: TRBV6-2/TRBV6-3

CDR3 protein: CATSDPGQGIDTQYF
CDR3 DNA: TGTGCCACCAGTGATCCCGGACAGGGAATAGATACGCAGTATTTT
D gene: TRBD1
J gene: TRBJ2-3
clone size: -
V gene: TRBV24-1

CDR3 protein: CASSYDRVNYGYTF
CDR3 DNA: TGTGCCAGCAGCTATGACAGGGTGAACTATGGCTACACCTTC
D gene: TRBD1
J gene: TRBJ1-2
clone size: once
V gene: TRBV7-8

CDR3 protein: CASSTKNRVYSNQPQHF
CDR3 DNA: TGTGCCAGCAGTACGAAAAACAGGGTTTATAGCAATCAGCCCCAGCATTTT
D gene: -
J gene: TRBJ1-5
clone size: -
V gene: TRBV6-2/TRBV6-3

CDR3 protein: CASSLSGQLNTEAFF
CDR3 DNA: TGTGCCAGCAGCTTGAGTGGGCAGCTGAACACTGAAGCTTTCTTT
D gene: -
J gene: TRBJ1-1
clone size: -
V gene: TRBV7-9

CDR3 protein: CASSLDKSTDTQYF
CDR3 DNA: TGTGCCAGCAGCTTAGACAAGAGCACAGATACGCAGTATTTT
D gene: -
J gene: TRBJ2-3
clone size: -
V gene: TRBV7-8

CDR3 protein: CASSSLPGQASGYTF
CDR3 DNA: TGTGCCAGCAGCTCACTACCGGGACAGGCATCCGGCTACACCTTC
D gene: TRBD1
J gene: TRBJ1-2
clone size: -
V gene: TRBV7-2

CDR3 protein: CASSTQGTTEAFF
CDR3 DNA: TGTGCCAGCAGCACCCAGGGGACCACTGAAGCTTTCTTT
D gene: -
J gene: TRBJ1-1
clone size: -
V gene: TRBV7-9

CDR3 protein: CATSDYGQDEAFF
CDR3 DNA: TGTGCCACCAGTGATTACGGACAGGATGAAGCTTTCTTT
D gene: TRBD1
J gene: TRBJ1-1
clone size: -
V gene: TRBV24-1

CDR3 protein: CASSIRGRRAFF
CDR3 DNA: TGTGCCAGTAGTATCAGGGGGCGCCGGGCTTTCTTT
D gene: TRBD1
J gene: TRBJ1-1
clone size: -
V gene: TRBV19

CDR3 protein: CATSFNRGRGYTF
CDR3 DNA: TGTGCCACCAGCTTTAACAGGGGCCGGGGCTACACCTTC
D gene: TRBD1
J gene: TRBJ1-2
clone size: -
V gene: TRBV15

CDR3 protein: CASSSHWAKDSPLHF
CDR3 DNA: TGTGCCAGCAGCTCCCATTGGGCTAAAGATTCACCCCTCCACTTT
D gene: -
J gene: TRBJ1-6
clone size: -
V gene: TRBV7-2

CDR3 protein: CASSPTGNLYGYTF
CDR3 DNA: TGTGCCAGCAGCCCTACAGGGAACCTCTATGGCTACACCTTC
D gene: -
J gene: TRBJ1-2
clone size: -
V gene: TRBV7-8

CDR3 protein: CASSLQRNSPLHF
CDR3 DNA: TGTGCCAGCAGTTTACAGCGTAATTCACCCCTCCACTTT
D gene: -
J gene: TRBJ1-6
clone size: -
V gene: TRBV12-3/TRBV12-4

CDR3 protein: CASSRDRAANTEAFF
CDR3 DNA: TGTGCCAGCAGCAGAGACAGGGCTGCGAACACTGAAGCTTTCTTT
D gene: TRBD1
J gene: TRBJ1-1
clone size: -
V gene: TRBV5-6

CDR3 protein: CASSGGDPNTEAFF
CDR3 DNA: TGCGCCAGCAGTGGGGGGGACCCGAACACTGAAGCTTTCTTT
D gene: -
J gene: TRBJ1-1
clone size: few
V gene: TRBV5-1

CDR3 protein: CASSSRYPGNTIYF
CDR3 DNA: TGTGCCAGCAGCTCGCGGTACCCTGGAAACACCATATATTTT
D gene: -
J gene: TRBJ1-3
clone size: -
V gene: TRBV13

CDR3 protein: CASSEVRNYGYTF
CDR3 DNA: TGTGCCAGCAGTGAAGTTAGAAACTATGGCTACACCTTC
D gene: -
J gene: TRBJ1-2
clone size: -
V gene: TRBV2

CDR3 protein: CASSRSLAGHYEQYF
CDR3 DNA: TGTGCCAGCAGCCGATCACTAGCGGGACACTACGAGCAGTACTTC
D gene: TRBD2
J gene: TRBJ2-7
clone size: once
V gene: TRBV3-1/TRBV3-2

CDR3 protein: CASSQVYLAFLGYEQYF
CDR3 DNA: TGCGCCAGCAGCCAAGTATATCTAGCTTTTTTAGGCTACGAGCAGTACTTC
D gene: -
J gene: TRBJ2-7
clone size: -
V gene: TRBV4-1

CDR3 protein: CASSPTLLVLDNEQFF
CDR3 DNA: TGTGCCAGCAGCCCCACCTTACTAGTTCTAGACAATGAGCAGTTCTTC
D gene: -
J gene: TRBJ2-1
clone size: -
V gene: TRBV7-9

CDR3 protein: CASSIDGIGQGALYGYTF
CDR3 DNA: TGTGCCAGTAGTATAGATGGGATTGGACAGGGGGCGCTTTATGGCTACACCTTC
D gene: TRBD1
J gene: TRBJ1-2
clone size: -
V gene: TRBV19

CDR3 protein: CAWSGQTDRYGYTF
CDR3 DNA: TGTGCCTGGAGTGGTCAGACAGACCGATATGGCTACACCTTC
D gene: -
J gene: TRBJ1-2
clone size: -
V gene: TRBV30

CDR3 protein: CASKVWLAGTYEQYF
CDR3 DNA: TGTGCCAGCAAAGTTTGGCTAGCGGGGACCTACGAGCAGTACTTC
D gene: TRBD2
J gene: TRBJ2-7
clone size: -
V gene: TRBV6-6

CDR3 protein: CASSWVGGTGANVLTF
CDR3 DNA: TGTGCCAGCAGCTGGGTTGGAGGGACTGGGGCCAACGTCCTGACTTTC
D gene: -
J gene: TRBJ2-6
clone size: -
V gene: TRBV7-8

CDR3 protein: CASSTLSGDGNTIYF
CDR3 DNA: TGTGCCAGCTCAACCTTGTCAGGGGACGGAAACACCATATATTTT
D gene: -
J gene: TRBJ1-3
clone size: -
V gene: TRBV18

CDR3 protein: CASSLGTGFRGYTF
CDR3 DNA: TGCGCCAGCAGCTTGGGGACAGGCTTTCGGGGCTACACCTTC
D gene: TRBD1
J gene: TRBJ1-2
clone size: -
V gene: TRBV5-1